This T cell receptor (beta chain) was sequenced during a study of cytomegalovirus exposure and HLA in healthy donors. Sequenced by immunoSEQ multiplex PCR; TCRdb stores in-frame clones only, minus some. The repertoire has fewer than 200,000 clones, roughly nine tenths of them found once; the top ten carry 3%. The donors were members of the validation cohort comprising over 100 subjects, separate from the roughly 730-subject first cohort. CDR3 length: 14 amino acids. V was pared by 4 bases and J by 2 bases, with 10 bases between. The V gene's germline CDR1 is MNHNS and CDR2 SASEGT. The genes are TRBV6-1 and TRBJ2-3, with D perhaps matching TRBD2 (6 bases). This sequence originates from a woman in her late teens or twenties in good health and CMV-seropositive. The specimen sequenced was PBMCs. The CDR3 nucleotides read TGTGCCAGCAGTGTTTGGGACTTCACAGATACGCAGTATTTT. Translating it yields CASSVWDFTDTQYF.